This TCR beta chain was captured by sequencing in a study of blood T cell repertoires in COVID-19. The cohort comprised adults aged 18 to 89 years residing in under 25 US areas. Assay used: immunoSEQ multiplex PCR; TCRdb lists only in-frame clones, some missing. Of 380,000 or so clones listed, over 75% were seen once; the top ten hold more than 0.85%. Per the germline V gene, CDR1 is SGHTA and CDR2 is FQGTGA. V lost 2 bases, J lost 8 bases, and 3 bases stayed unmatched. CDR3 length: 13 residues. The TCR was taken from a woman aged 25 to 39 with acute COVID-19. J is TRBJ2-1 and V is TRBV7-3, with 7 bases identical to TRBD1. Material for sequencing was PBMCs or T cells enriched from blood (not recorded which). As DNA, the CDR3 is TGTGCCAGCAGCTTACTTGACAGGGATGAGCAGTTCTTC. It translates to CASSLLDRDEQFF.